The 5 T cell receptor beta chains in this list originate from one sample, sequenced in a study of early T cells in non-severe SARS-CoV-2 infection. Using its own MiXCR run on the 5' RACE reads, TCRdb lists one record per CDR3 protein. The top ten clones hold roughly 4.4% of a sample with around 35,000 distinct CDR3 sequences, approximately 5.9% of them seen once. The sequenced sample consisted of whole blood. The receptor set was obtained from an adult who was a healthcare worker with PCR-confirmed SARS-CoV-2 infection or an uninfected control (not recorded which).

At least ten counts were recorded for this clonotype. The V call is TRBV6-4, the J call TRBJ2-1; TRBD2 matches 8 bases. J gave up 9 bases and V 3 bases, and 13 bases lay outside the gene matches. The CDR3 totals 16 residues. The V gene's germline CDR1 is MRHNA and CDR2 SNTAGT. Here the CDR3 reads CASSEGGGSGSGEQFF. DNA for the CDR3: TGTGCCAGCAGTGAGGGCGGCGGGAGCGGGAGTGGTGAGCAGTTCTTC.

This clonotype was observed at least ten times. The chain recombines TRBV10-3 with TRBJ2-7; the D gene is possibly TRBD1 (6 bases). This CDR3 has 14 residues. The V end was cut by 6 bases, the J end by 3 bases, with 15 bases between. Germline CDR1 reads ENHRY; CDR2 reads SYGVKD. The CDR3 here is CAISDQGTYYEQYF. CDR3 in DNA: TGTGCCATCAGCGACCAAGGGACATACTACGAGCAGTACTTC.

This clonotype was counted at least ten times. This sequence joins TRBV28 and TRBJ2-1; 9 bases line up with TRBD2. Looked up from germline, CDR1 is MDHEN and CDR2 is SYDVKM. V lost 2 bases to trimming and J lost 10 bases; unmatched junction nucleotides: 15. This CDR3 has 17 amino acids. CDR3: CASSLALGGGRAPEQFF. DNA of the CDR3: TGTGCCAGCAGTTTAGCCCTTGGGGGCGGGAGGGCCCCGGAGCAGTTCTTC.

This clonotype was counted between two and nine times. The rearrangement uses TRBV29-1 and TRBJ2-1; a weak D match, TRBD2 (6 bases). This CDR3 comprises 14 residues. CDR1 is SQVTM, CDR2 ANQGSEA, per germline. V was cut by 4 bases and J by 0 bases, with 10 bases left in between. CDR3 DNA sequence: TGCAGCGTTGCTCGGGAGAGCTCCTACAATGAGCAGTTCTTC. Residues: CSVARESSYNEQFF.

This clonotype came up many times. The CDR3 sequence: CSALGQGPAGYNEQFF. Here the CDR3 DNA reads TGCAGTGCTCTTGGACAGGGACCAGCTGGGTACAATGAGCAGTTCTTC. J is TRBJ2-1 and V is TRBV20-1; the match to TRBD1 covers 8 bases. There are 16 residues in the CDR3. CDR1 and CDR2 from the germline V gene are DFQATT and SNEGSKA (reference sequence). V dropped 5 bases and J dropped 4; count of bases not matched to a gene: 13.